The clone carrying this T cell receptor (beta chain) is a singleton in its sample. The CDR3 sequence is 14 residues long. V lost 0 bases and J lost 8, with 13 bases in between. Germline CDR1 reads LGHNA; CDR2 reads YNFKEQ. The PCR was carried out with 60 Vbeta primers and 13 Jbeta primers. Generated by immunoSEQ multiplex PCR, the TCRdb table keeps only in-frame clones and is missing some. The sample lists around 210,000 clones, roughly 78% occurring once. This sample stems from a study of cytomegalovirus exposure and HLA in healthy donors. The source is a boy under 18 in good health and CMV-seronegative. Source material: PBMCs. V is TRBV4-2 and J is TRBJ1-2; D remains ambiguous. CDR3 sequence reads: CASSQDGRSSGYTF. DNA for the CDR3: TGTGCCAGCAGCCAAGATGGGCGATCTAGCGGCTACACCTTC.